These 11 T cell receptor beta chains were all obtained from the same sample, sequenced in a study of human T cells and chemical hapten exposure (dated by TCRdb to the early 2020s). Libraries were constructed by RACE. The data were produced on a NextSeq 500. Clones were called with MiXCR by TCRdb after fastp trimmed the public reads at Q25, and only in-frame beta chains were retained. Under each unique CDR3 protein, matching rows form one entry showing the most common genes and DNA. Here the sample has 300,000 to 450,000 distinct CDR3 sequences; 5.1% occur a single time. The ten largest clones take up around 2.6% of the sample. Taken with the paper, the label for time point translates to: pre-sensitization, week 0. This specimen's treatment or condition label, interpreted: therapeutic diphenylcyclopropenone sensitization with weekly scalp DPC. Sequencing was performed on whole blood, taken in connection with sensitization to the hapten diphenylcyclopropenone (DPC). The receptors were gathered from a woman in her forties or fifties with alopecia areata. Some clones in this sample may be carry-over from other donors' samples.

This clonotype was seen only a few times. The V gene is TRBV28, the J gene TRBJ2-5; D may be TRBD2 (6 bases). This CDR3 is built from 14 residues. V was trimmed by 4 bases and J by 7 bases, leaving 16 bases between them. Germline CDR1 reads MDHEN; CDR2 reads SYDVKM. The CDR3: CASSSAGRRGTQYF. The CDR3 DNA reads TGTGCCAGCAGTTCAGCGGGCAGGCGGGGGACCCAGTACTTC.

In its sample, this clonotype was seen many times. The genes are TRBV28 and TRBJ1-2, with TRBD1 as a possible D gene (6 bases). The CDR3 has 13 residues. Trimming left V 5 bases short and J 6 bases short, with 13 bases between. Germline CDR1 and CDR2: MDHEN and SYDVKM. CDR3 amino acids: CASSVQGLNGYTF. The DNA of the CDR3 is TGTGCCAGCAGTGTACAGGGACTCAATGGCTACACCTTC.

This clonotype was recorded at least ten times. The rearrangement uses TRBV7-9 and TRBJ1-5; unclear D gene. Germline CDR1 is SEHNR and CDR2 is FQNEAQ (reference sequence). CDR3 length equals 15 residues. Between the trimmed V and J ends, which lost 7 bases and 0 bases, there was a span of 13 bases. The CDR3: CASNRREGSNQPQHF. As DNA, the CDR3 is TGTGCCAGCAATCGAAGGGAAGGTAGCAATCAGCCCCAGCATTTT.

This clonotype has ten or more counts. The chain has TRBV6-1 and TRBJ2-2, with 8 bases matching TRBD1. CDR1 MNHNS and CDR2 SASEGT come from the germline V gene. The CDR3 spans 15 residues. J lost 5 bases, V lost 6 bases, and 8 bases had no gene match. CDR3: CASRTGRGLTGELFF. The CDR3 nucleotides read TGTGCCAGCAGGACTGGCAGGGGGCTGACCGGGGAGCTGTTTTTT.

This clonotype occurred many times. This chain connects TRBV7-8 to TRBJ1-2, with D perhaps matching TRBD1 (5 bases). CDR1 and CDR2 from the germline V gene are SGHVS and FQNEAQ. Trimming shortened V by 4 bases and J by 4 bases, and 19 bases separated the two germline ends. The CDR3 is 16 residues long. CDR3 in DNA: TGTGCCAGCAGCTCTCGGACGGGGACTAGGGCCTATGGCTACACCTTC. Protein product: CASSSRTGTRAYGYTF.

Only a few counts were recorded for this clonotype. The chain combines TRBV6-5 with TRBJ1-1, with TRBD1 matching over 9 bases. Germline assignment: CDR1 MNHEY and CDR2 SVGAGI. V lost 6 bases, J lost 1 base, and 6 bases stayed unmatched. CDR3 length: 15 amino acids. The CDR3 DNA sequence: TGTGCCAGCAGGATGGACAGGGGTAGGAACACTGAAGCTTTCTTT. Protein sequence: CASRMDRGRNTEAFF.

This chain connects TRBV6-2 or TRBV6-3 to TRBJ2-1; TRBD1 matches at 8 bases. Germline CDR1 reads MNHEY; CDR2 reads SVGEGT. The CDR3 length is 14 residues. V shed 0 bases, J shed 8 bases, and the junction held 3 bases outside the gene matches. The CDR3 is CASSYSYRGDEQFF. Written as DNA, the CDR3 is TGTGCCAGCAGTTACTCTTACAGGGGGGATGAGCAGTTCTTC.

This clonotype was observed a few times. This sequence joins TRBV4-3 and TRBJ1-1, with 7 bases matching TRBD1. Trimming at V came to 1 base and at J to 6 bases, leaving 8 bases not matched to a gene. CDR1 is LGHNA, CDR2 YSLEER, per germline. The CDR3 extends over 15 amino acids. The CDR3 bases are TGCGCCAGCAGCCAAGGACAGGGCGGATCCCCTGAAGCTTTCTTT. It encodes CASSQGQGGSPEAFF.

The sample holds many counts of this clonotype. The gene calls are TRBV6-5 and TRBJ2-1; 7 bases fit TRBD2. The V and J ends lost 6 bases and 7 bases, in that order; junction bases with no gene match: 12. Per germline, CDR1 MNHEY and CDR2 SVGAGI. This CDR3 has 15 amino acids. In nucleotides, the CDR3 is TGTGCCAGCAGCTCCTCATGGGAGGGCCAAAATGAGCAGTTCTTC. Amino acids: CASSSSWEGQNEQFF.

This clonotype was seen many times. The CDR3 protein is CAWTGKSNQPQHF. The DNA for the CDR3 is TGTGCCTGGACAGGGAAGAGCAATCAGCCCCAGCATTTT. The chain joins TRBV30 to TRBJ1-5; D is possibly TRBD1 (5 bases). V lost 4 bases to trimming and J lost 1 base, with 8 bases between them. CDR1 GTSNPN and CDR2 SVGIG come from the germline V gene (reference sequence). CDR3 length equals 13 residues.

Points on this clonotype: At one end the junction does not follow the germline gene, possibly because of a read error. This chain uses TRBV9 with TRBJ2-1; 9 bases are shared with TRBD2. CDR1 and CDR2 (germline): SGDLS, YYNGEE. The CDR3 is 14 residues long. CDR3 in DNA: TGTGCCAGCAGCGCGACCGGGACTAGCAATGAGCAGTCCTTC. It translates to CASSATGTSNEQSF.